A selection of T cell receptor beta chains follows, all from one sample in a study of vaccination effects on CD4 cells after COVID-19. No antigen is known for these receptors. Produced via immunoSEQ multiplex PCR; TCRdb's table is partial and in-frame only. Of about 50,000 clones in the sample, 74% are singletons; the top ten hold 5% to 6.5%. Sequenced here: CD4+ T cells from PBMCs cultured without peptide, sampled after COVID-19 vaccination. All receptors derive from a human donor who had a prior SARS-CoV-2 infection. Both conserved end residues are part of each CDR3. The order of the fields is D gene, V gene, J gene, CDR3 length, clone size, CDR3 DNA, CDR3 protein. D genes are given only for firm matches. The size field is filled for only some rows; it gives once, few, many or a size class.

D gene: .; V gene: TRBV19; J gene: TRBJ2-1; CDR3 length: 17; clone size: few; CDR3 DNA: TGTGCCAGTAGACGGGCAGGACCCTCCTATAGGGACAATGAGCAGTTCTTC; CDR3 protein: CASRRAGPSYRDNEQFF
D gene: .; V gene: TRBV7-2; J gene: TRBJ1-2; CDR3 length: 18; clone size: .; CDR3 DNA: TGTGCCAGCAGCACGCAATTGGGCCCGACAGGAACTAACTATGGCTACACCTTC; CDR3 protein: CASSTQLGPTGTNYGYTF
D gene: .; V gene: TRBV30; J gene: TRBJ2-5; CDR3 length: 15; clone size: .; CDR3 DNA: TGTGCCTGGAGTGTAGGGGGGACGGGACACCCGCCACAGTACTTC; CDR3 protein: CAWSVGGTGHPPQYF
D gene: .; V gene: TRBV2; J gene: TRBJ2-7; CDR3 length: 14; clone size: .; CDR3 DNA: TGTGCCAGTGAACGGGGACGGCCTGTGTACGAGCAGTACTTC; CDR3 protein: CASERGRPVYEQYF
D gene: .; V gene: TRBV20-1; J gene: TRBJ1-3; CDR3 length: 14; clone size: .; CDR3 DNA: TGCAGTGCTAGTTGGCCTAACTCTGGAAACACCATATATTTT; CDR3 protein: CSASWPNSGNTIYF
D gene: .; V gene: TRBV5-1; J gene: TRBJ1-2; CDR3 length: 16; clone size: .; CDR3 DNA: TGCGCCAGCAGCTTGGATGGCGCCAGGCCGGGAGGTGGCTACACCTTC; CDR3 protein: CASSLDGARPGGGYTF
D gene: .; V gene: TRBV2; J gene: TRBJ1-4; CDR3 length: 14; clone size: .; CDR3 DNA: TGTGCCAGCAGGAGGGGGATCGGAAATGAAAAACTGTTTTTT; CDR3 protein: CASRRGIGNEKLFF
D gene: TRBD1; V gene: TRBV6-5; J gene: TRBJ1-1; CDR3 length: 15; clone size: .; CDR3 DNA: TGTGCCAGCAGTACAGGGGCCCCAATGAACACTGAAGCTTTCTTT; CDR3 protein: CASSTGAPMNTEAFF
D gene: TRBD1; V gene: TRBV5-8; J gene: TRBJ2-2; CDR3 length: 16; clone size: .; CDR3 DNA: TGTGCCAGCAGCGGGGACAGTTTCGCGAACACCGGGGAGCTGTTTTTT; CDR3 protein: CASSGDSFANTGELFF
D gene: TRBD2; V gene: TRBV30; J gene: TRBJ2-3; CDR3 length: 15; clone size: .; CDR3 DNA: TGTGCCTGGCTACTAGCGGGAGGCCCAACAGATACGCAGTATTTT; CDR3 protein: CAWLLAGGPTDTQYF
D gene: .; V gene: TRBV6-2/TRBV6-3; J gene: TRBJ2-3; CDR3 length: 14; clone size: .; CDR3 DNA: TGTGCCAGCAGTTACTCCCAGCTGATAGATACGCAGTATTTT; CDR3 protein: CASSYSQLIDTQYF
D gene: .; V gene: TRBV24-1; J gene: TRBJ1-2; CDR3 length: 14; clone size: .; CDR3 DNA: TGTGCCGGAGAGCTAAGAGATCAGGGTAATGGCTACACCTTC; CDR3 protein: CAGELRDQGNGYTF
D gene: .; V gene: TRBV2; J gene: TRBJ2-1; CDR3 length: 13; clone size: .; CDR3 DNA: TGTGCCACCGATGCTACTAGCCGGGCTGAGCAGTTCTTC; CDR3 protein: CATDATSRAEQFF
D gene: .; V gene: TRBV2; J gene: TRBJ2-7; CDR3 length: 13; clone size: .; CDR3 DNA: TGTGCCAGCAGTGAGGAAGGGACCTCCAAGCAGTACTTC; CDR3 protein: CASSEEGTSKQYF
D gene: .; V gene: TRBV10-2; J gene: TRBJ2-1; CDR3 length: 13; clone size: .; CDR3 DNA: TGCGCCAGCAGAGACCCCCCGGGGAATGAGCAGTTCTTC; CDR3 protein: CASRDPPGNEQFF
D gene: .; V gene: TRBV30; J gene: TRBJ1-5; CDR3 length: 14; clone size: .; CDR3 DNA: TGTGCCTGGAGCAGGGGAGGGAATAATCAGCCCCAGCATTTT; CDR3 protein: CAWSRGGNNQPQHF
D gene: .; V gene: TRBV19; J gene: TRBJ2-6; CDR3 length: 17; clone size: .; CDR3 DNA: TGTGCCAGTAGTATCGGACGGGCCCTAACCGGGGCCAACGTCCTGACTTTC; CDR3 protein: CASSIGRALTGANVLTF
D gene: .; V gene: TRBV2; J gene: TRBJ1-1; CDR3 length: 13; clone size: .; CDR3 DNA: TGTGCCAGCGACAGAAGCAGGAACACTGAAGCTTTCTTT; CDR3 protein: CASDRSRNTEAFF
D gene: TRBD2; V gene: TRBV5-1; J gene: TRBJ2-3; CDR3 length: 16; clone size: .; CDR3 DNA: TGCGCCAGCAGAGCCTCTAGCGGGGGGGCCGTAGATACGCAGTATTTT; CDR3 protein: CASRASSGGAVDTQYF
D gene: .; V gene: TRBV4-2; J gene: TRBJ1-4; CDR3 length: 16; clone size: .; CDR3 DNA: TGTGCCAGCAGCCTCCTGAAGCCATCTGGCAGTGAAAAACTGTTTTTT; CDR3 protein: CASSLLKPSGSEKLFF
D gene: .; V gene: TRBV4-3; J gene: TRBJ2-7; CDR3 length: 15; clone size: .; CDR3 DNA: TGCGCCAGCAGCCAAGTCGTCAGGGAGATATACGAGCAGTACTTC; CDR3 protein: CASSQVVREIYEQYF
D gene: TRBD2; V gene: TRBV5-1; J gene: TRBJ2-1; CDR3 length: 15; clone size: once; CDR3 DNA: TGCGCCAGCAGCTTGGTCGCGGGGGGGCGCAATGAGCAGTTCTTC; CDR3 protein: CASSLVAGGRNEQFF
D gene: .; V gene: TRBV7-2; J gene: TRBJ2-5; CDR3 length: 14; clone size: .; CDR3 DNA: TGTGCCAGCAGCTTGTTGGGTTTACAAGAGACCCAGTACTTC; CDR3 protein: CASSLLGLQETQYF
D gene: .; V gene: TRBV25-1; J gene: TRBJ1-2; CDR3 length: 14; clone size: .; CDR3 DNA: TGTGCCAGCAGCACAAGCAGGGGTGGCCCCTACTACACCTTC; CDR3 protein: CASSTSRGGPYYTF
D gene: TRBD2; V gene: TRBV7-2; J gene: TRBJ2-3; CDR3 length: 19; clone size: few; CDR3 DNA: TGTGCCAGCAGTTATCGCATTAGCGGGAGGTACGGTCGGACAGATACGCAGTATTTT; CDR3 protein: CASSYRISGRYGRTDTQYF
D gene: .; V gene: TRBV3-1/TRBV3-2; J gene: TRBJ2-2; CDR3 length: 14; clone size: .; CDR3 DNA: TGTGCCAGCAGCCCCTTGACTAGCACCGGGGAGCTGTTTTTT; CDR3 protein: CASSPLTSTGELFF
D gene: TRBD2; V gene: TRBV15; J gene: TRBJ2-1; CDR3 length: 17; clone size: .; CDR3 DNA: TGTGCCACCAGCAGAGGGGCTAGCGGGAGGTTCGACAATGAGCAGTTCTTC; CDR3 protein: CATSRGASGRFDNEQFF
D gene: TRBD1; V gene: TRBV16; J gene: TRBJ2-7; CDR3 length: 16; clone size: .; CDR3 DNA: TGTGCCAGCAGCCAATCGTTTTCAGGGACAGGATACGAGCAGTACTTC; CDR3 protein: CASSQSFSGTGYEQYF
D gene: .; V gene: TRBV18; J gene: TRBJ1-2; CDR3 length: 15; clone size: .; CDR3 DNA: TGTGCCAGCTCACCAGGGATGTCAGGGGACTATGGCTACACCTTC; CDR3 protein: CASSPGMSGDYGYTF
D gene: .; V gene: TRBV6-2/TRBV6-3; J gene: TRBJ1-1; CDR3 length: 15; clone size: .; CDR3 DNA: TGTGCCAGCAGTTACAGCGGGACCGAAAGCACTGAAGCTTTCTTT; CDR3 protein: CASSYSGTESTEAFF
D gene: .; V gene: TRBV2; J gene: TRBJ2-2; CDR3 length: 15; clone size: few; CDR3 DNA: TGTGCCAGCAGTAGACAGGGAGGTAGCACCGGGGAGCTGTTTTTT; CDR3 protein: CASSRQGGSTGELFF
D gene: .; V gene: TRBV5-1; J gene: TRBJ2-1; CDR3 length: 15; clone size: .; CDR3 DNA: TGCGCCAGCAGCTTGGTCGGGAATGCCTACAATGAGCAGTTCTTC; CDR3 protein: CASSLVGNAYNEQFF
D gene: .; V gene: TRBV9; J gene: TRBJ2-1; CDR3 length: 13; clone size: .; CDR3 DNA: TGTGCCAGCAGCGTGGAAGGTTACAATGAGCTGTTCTTC; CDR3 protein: CASSVEGYNELFF
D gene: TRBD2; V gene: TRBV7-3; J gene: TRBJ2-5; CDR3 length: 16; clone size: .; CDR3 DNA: TGTGCCAGCAGCTTACTCGGGGGGGTAGCTGGGGAGACCCAGTACTTC; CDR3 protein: CASSLLGGVAGETQYF
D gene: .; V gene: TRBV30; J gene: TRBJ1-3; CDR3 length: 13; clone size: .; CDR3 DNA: TGTGCCTGGAGTAGTGATTCTGGAAACACCATATATTTT; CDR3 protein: CAWSSDSGNTIYF
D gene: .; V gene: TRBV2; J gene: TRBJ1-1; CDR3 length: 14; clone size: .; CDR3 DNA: TGTGCCAGCAGGGGCGGTCGAACCCAACCTAAAGCTTTCTTT; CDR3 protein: CASRGGRTQPKAFF
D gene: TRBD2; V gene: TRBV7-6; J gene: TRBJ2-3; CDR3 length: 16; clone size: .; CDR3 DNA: TGTGCCAGCAGCTTACCGGGACTAGCGGGAGTAGATACGCAGTATTTT; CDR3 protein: CASSLPGLAGVDTQYF
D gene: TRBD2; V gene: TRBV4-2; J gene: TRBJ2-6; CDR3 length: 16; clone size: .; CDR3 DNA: TGTGCCAGCAGCCATCCCGGGACTACTGGGGCCAACGTCCTGACTTTC; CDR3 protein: CASSHPGTTGANVLTF
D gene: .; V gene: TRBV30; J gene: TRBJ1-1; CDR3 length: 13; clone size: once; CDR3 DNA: TGTGCCTGGACCGCGTCGTTGAACACTGAAGCTTTCTTT; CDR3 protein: CAWTASLNTEAFF